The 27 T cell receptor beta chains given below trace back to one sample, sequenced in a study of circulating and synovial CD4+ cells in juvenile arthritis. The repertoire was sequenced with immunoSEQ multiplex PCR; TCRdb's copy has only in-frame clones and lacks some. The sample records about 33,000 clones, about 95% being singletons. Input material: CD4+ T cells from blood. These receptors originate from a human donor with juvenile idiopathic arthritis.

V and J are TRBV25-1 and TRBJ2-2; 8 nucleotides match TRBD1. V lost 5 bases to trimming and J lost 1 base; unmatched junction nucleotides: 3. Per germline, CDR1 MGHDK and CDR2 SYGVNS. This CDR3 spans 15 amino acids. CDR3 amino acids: CASSLDRGNTGELFF. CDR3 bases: TGTGCCAGCAGTCTAGACAGGGGGAACACCGGGGAGCTGTTTTTT. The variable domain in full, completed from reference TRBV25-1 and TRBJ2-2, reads EADIYQTPRYLVIGTGKKITLECSQTMGHDKMYWYQQDPGMELHLIHYSYGVNSTEKGDLSSESTVSRIRTEHFPLTLESARPSHTSQYLCASSLDRGNTGELFFGEGSRLTVL.

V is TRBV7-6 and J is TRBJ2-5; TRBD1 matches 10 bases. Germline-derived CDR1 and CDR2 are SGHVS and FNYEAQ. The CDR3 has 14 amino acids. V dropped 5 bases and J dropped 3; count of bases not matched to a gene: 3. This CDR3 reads CASSPGTGEETQYF. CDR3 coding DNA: TGTGCCAGCAGCCCAGGGACAGGGGAAGAGACCCAGTACTTC.

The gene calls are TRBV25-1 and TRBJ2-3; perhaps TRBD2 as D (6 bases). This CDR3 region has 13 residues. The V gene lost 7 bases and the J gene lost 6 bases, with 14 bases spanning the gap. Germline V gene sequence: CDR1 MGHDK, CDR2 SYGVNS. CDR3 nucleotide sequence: TGTGCCAGCACCCAAGGGCTAGCGGATACGCAGTATTTT. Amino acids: CASTQGLADTQYF.

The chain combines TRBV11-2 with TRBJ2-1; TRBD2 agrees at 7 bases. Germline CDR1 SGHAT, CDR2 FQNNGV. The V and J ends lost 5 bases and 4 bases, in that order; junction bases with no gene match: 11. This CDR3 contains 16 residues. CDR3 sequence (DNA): TGTGCCAGCAGCAACGATGCGGGAGTTAGTTACAATGAGCAGTTCTTC. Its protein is CASSNDAGVSYNEQFF. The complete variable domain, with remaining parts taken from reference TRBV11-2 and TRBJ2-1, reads EAGVAQSPRYKIIEKRQSVAFWCNPISGHATLYWYQQILGQGPKLLIQFQNNGVVDDSQLPKDRFSAERLKGVDSTLKIQPAKLEDSAVYLCASSNDAGVSYNEQFFGPGTRLTVL.

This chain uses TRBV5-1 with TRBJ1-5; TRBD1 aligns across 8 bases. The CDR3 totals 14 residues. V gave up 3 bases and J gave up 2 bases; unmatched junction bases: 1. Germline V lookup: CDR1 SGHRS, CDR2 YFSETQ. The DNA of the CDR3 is TGCGCCAGCAGCTCGGGACAGGGCAATCAGCCCCAGCATTTT. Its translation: CASSSGQGNQPQHF.

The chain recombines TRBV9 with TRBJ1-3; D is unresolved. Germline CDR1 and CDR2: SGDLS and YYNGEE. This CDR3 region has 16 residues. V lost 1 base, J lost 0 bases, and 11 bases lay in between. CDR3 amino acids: CASSVRRRRSGNTIYF. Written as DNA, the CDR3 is TGTGCCAGCAGCGTACGGCGGCGTCGCTCTGGAAACACCATATATTTT.

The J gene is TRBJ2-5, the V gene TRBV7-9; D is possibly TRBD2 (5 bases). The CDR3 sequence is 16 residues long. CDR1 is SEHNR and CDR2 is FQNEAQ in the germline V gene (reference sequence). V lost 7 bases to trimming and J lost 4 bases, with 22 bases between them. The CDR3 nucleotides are TGTGCCAGCACCCCGAGAGGTCAAGGAGGTGGAGAGACCCAGTACTTC. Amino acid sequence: CASTPRGQGGGETQYF.

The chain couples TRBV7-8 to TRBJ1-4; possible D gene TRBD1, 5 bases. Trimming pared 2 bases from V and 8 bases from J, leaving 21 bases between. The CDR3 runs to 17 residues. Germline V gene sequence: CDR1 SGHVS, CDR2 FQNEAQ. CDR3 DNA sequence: TGTGCCAGCAGCTTAACCCCGGACTCGGGGGTGAGGGAAAAACTGTTTTTT. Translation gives CASSLTPDSGVREKLFF.

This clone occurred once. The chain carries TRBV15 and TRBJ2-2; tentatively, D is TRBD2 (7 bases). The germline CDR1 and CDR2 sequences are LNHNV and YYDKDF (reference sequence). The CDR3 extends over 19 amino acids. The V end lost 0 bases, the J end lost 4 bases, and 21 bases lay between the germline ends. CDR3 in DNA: TGTGCCACCAGCAGAGATTATCCAGGGGCCACGGGGGGCACCGGGGAGCTGTTTTTT. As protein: CATSRDYPGATGGTGELFF.

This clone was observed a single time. CDR3 in DNA: TGTGCCAGTAGTATCAGCGGGGTGGGACAGCCCCAGCATTTT. The encoded protein is CASSISGVGQPQHF. V and J are TRBV19 and TRBJ1-5, with D unresolved. The length of the CDR3 is 14 residues. From germline, CDR1 is LNHDA and CDR2 SQIVND (reference sequence). The V end was cut by 3 bases, the J end by 7 bases, with 13 bases between.

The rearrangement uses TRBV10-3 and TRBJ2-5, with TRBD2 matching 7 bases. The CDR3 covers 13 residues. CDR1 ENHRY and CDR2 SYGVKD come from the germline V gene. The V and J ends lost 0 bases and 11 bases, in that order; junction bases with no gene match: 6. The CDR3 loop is CAISESSGQEQYF. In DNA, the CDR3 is TGTGCCATCAGTGAGTCTAGCGGGCAAGAGCAGTACTTC.

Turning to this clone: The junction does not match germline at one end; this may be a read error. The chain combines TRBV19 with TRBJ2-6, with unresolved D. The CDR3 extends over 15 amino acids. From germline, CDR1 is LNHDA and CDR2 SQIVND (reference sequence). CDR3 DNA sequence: TGTGCCAGTAGTCTAGACTGGCCTGGGGCCAACGTCCTGACTTTC. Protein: CASSLDWPGANVLTF.

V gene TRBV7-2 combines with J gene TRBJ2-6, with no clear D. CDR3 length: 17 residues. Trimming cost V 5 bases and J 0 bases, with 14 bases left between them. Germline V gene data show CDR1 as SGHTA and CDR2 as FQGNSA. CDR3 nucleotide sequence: TGTGCCAGCAGCCCCACTTTCTATAGCTCTGGGGCCAACGTCCTGACTTTC. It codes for CASSPTFYSSGANVLTF.

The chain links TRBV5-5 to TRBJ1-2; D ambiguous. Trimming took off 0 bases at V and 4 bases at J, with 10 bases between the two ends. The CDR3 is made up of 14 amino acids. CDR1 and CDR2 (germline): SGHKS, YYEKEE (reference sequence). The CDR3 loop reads CASSLDSSLYGYTF. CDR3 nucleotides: TGTGCCAGCAGCTTGGACAGCTCCCTCTATGGCTACACCTTC. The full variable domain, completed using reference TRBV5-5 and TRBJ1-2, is DAGVTQSPTHLIKTRGQQVTLRCSPISGHKSVSWYQQVLGQGPQFIFQYYEKEERGRGNFPDRFSARQFPNYSSELNVNALLLGDSALYLCASSLDSSLYGYTFGSGTRLTVV.

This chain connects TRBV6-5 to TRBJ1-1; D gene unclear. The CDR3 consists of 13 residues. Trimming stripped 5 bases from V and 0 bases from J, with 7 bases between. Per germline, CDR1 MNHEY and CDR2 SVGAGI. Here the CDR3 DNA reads TGTGCCAGCAGTGAGAACCTGAACACTGAAGCTTTCTTT. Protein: CASSENLNTEAFF.

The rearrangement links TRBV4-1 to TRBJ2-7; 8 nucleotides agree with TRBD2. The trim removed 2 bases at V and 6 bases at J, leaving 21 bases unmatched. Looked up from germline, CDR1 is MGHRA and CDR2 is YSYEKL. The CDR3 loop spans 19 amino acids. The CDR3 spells CASSQPRAARGAGVPEQYF. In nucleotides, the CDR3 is TGCGCCAGCAGCCAACCCAGGGCAGCCAGGGGAGCGGGAGTCCCCGAGCAGTACTTC.

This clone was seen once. DNA of the CDR3: TGTGCCAGCAGCCGGGACAGGGGGCGACTCGAGCAGTACTTC. Amino acids: CASSRDRGRLEQYF. The chain uses TRBV27 and TRBJ2-7, with 12 bases that match TRBD1. V lost 6 bases to trimming and J lost 6 bases; unmatched junction nucleotides: 6. The length of the CDR3 is 14 residues. From germline, CDR1 is MNHEY and CDR2 SMNVEV (reference sequence).

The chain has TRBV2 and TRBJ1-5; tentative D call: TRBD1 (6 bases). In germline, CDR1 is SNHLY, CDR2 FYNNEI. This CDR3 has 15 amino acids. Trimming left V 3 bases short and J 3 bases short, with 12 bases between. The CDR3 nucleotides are TGTGCCAGCAGTGACCGGGGGGCCTCCAATCAGCCCCAGCATTTT. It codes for CASSDRGASNQPQHF.

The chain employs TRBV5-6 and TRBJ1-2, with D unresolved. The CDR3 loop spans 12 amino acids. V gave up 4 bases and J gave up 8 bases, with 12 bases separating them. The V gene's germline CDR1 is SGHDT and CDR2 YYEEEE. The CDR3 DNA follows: TGTGCCAGCAGCCCGAGACTTGGCGGCTACACCTTC. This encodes CASSPRLGGYTF.

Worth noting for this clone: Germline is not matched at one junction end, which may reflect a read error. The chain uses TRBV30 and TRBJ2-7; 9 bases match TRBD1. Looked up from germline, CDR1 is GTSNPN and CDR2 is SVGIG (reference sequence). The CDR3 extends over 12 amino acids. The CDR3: CAWRSSGGQGVF. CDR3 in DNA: TGTGCCTGGAGAAGCAGTGGGGGACAGGGAGTCTTC.

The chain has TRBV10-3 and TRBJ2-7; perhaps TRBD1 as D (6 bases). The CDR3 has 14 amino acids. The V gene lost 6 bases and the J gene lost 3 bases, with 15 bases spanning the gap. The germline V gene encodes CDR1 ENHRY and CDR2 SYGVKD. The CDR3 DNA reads TGTGCCATCAGCCAGGGGTCTCGGAACTACGAGCAGTACTTC. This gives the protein CAISQGSRNYEQYF.

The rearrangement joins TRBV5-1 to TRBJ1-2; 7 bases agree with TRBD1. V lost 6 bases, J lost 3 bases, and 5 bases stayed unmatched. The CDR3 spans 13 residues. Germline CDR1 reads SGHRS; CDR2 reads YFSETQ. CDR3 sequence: CASTRDSYYGYTF. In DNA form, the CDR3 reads TGCGCCAGCACCAGGGACAGCTACTATGGCTACACCTTC.

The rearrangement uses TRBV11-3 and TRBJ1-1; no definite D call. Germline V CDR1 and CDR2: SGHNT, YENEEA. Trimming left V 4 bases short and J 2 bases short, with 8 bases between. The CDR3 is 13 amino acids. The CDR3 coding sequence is TGTGCCAGCAGCTCCCGGGAAAACACTGAAGCTTTCTTT. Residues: CASSSRENTEAFF.

CDR3 amino acids: CASSLRGGRKETQYF. CDR3 nucleotide sequence: TGTGCCAGCAGTTTACGCGGGGGGAGGAAGGAGACCCAGTACTTC. The J gene is TRBJ2-5, the V gene TRBV27; TRBD2 matches at 8 bases. The CDR3 is 15 amino acids. The ends lost 2 bases at V and 5 bases at J; junction bases unmatched: 7. Germline assignment: CDR1 MNHEY and CDR2 SMNVEV (reference sequence).

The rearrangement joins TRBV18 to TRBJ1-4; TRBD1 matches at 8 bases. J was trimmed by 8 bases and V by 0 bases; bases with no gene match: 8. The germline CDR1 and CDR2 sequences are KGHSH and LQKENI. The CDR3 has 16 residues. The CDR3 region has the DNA TGTGCCAGCTCACCACCAAGGCAGGGGGCTAGAGAAAAACTGTTTTTT. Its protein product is CASSPPRQGAREKLFF.

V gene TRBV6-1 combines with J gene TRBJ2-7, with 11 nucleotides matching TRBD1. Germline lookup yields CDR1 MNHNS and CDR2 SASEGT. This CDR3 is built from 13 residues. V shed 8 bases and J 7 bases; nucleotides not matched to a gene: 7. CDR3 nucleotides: TGTGCCAGCTCAGGACAGGGGGCCGATGAGCAGTACTTC. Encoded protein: CASSGQGADEQYF.

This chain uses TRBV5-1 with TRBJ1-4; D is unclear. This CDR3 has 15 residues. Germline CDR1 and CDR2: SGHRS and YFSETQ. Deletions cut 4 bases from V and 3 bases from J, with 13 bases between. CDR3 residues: CASSPYPGPNEKLFF. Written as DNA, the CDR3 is TGCGCCAGCAGCCCCTACCCAGGCCCTAATGAAAAACTGTTTTTT.